This TCR beta chain is drawn from a study of T cell responses to AZD1222 COVID-19 vaccine. As for the study in general: Pooling of second doses given at about 4 or about 12 weeks was done.

The assay was immunoSEQ multiplex PCR, and TCRdb's table has in-frame clones only and misses some. Of around 130,000 clones listed, nearly 95% are singletons. Whole-study findings and limits: The study reported that nearly half of spike-specific TCRs target unmutated variant regions. Spike-specific TCRs gained breadth and depth after people received two AZD1222 doses. Donors were chiefly white British, with a greater number of females, and clonal diversity was perhaps underestimated.

On this clone: Its antigen is not identified.

Germline-derived CDR1 and CDR2 are MNHEY and SVGAGI. V was clipped by 6 bases and J by 4 bases, with 15 bases between them. The CDR3 has 14 amino acids. The sequence was obtained from an adult in good health. Material: peripheral blood, obtained on day 0 of AZD1222 vaccination. This sequence joins TRBV6-5 and TRBJ1-1; D might be TRBD1 (6 bases). The CDR3 protein is CASSLTGFITEAFF. The CDR3 DNA reads as TGTGCCAGCAGCCTCACAGGGTTTATCACTGAAGCTTTCTTT.